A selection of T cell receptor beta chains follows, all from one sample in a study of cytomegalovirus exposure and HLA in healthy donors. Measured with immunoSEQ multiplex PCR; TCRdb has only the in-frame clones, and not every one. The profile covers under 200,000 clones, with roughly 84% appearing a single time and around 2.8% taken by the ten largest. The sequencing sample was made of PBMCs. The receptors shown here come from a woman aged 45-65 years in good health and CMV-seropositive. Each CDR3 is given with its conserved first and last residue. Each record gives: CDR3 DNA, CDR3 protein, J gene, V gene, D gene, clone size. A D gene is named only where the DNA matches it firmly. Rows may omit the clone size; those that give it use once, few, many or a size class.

cdr3_nt: TGTGCCTGGAGCCTACGGGATACGCAGTATTTT
cdr3_aa: CAWSLRDTQYF
j_call: TRBJ2-3
v_call: TRBV30
d_call: -
clone_size: -

cdr3_nt: TGTGCCAGCAGCGGGCCCTCGGGTTCACCCCTCCACTTT
cdr3_aa: CASSGPSGSPLHF
j_call: TRBJ1-6
v_call: TRBV9
d_call: -
clone_size: once

cdr3_nt: TGTGCCAGCAGCTTAGTGGTGGCAGGATCCTACGAGCAGTACTTC
cdr3_aa: CASSLVVAGSYEQYF
j_call: TRBJ2-7
v_call: TRBV7-3
d_call: -
clone_size: -

cdr3_nt: TGTGCCAGCAGCAGAACATGGACAGGGTATGACACCGGGGAGCTGTTTTTT
cdr3_aa: CASSRTWTGYDTGELFF
j_call: TRBJ2-2
v_call: TRBV5-6
d_call: TRBD1
clone_size: -

cdr3_nt: TGTGCCAGCTCAAGTCGGACACTTGATGAAAAACTGTTTTTT
cdr3_aa: CASSSRTLDEKLFF
j_call: TRBJ1-4
v_call: TRBV18
d_call: -
clone_size: -

cdr3_nt: TGTGCCAGCAGCTTAGCGCGGGGTCCAGCCACTTACAATGAGCAGTTCTTC
cdr3_aa: CASSLARGPATYNEQFF
j_call: TRBJ2-1
v_call: TRBV11-1
d_call: -
clone_size: -

cdr3_nt: TGCGCCAGCAGCCAAGGGGGGGGCAGAAAAAGTGAGCAGTTCTTC
cdr3_aa: CASSQGGGRKSEQFF
j_call: TRBJ2-1
v_call: TRBV4-3
d_call: -
clone_size: -

cdr3_nt: TGTGCCAGCAGCTTGTACGGGATAGATACGCAGTATTTT
cdr3_aa: CASSLYGIDTQYF
j_call: TRBJ2-3
v_call: TRBV5-5
d_call: -
clone_size: once

cdr3_nt: TGCGCCAGCAGCCAGGGTCCTGGTCAGGGGGTCTCCTACGAGCAGTACTTC
cdr3_aa: CASSQGPGQGVSYEQYF
j_call: TRBJ2-7
v_call: TRBV4-3
d_call: TRBD1
clone_size: once

cdr3_nt: TGTGCCAGCAGTTTCAGGGAGGACGGGGAGCTGTTTTTT
cdr3_aa: CASSFREDGELFF
j_call: TRBJ2-2
v_call: TRBV6-5
d_call: -
clone_size: -

cdr3_nt: TGCGCCAGCAGCCCCGGACAGGGGATCCCCTACGAGCAGTACTTC
cdr3_aa: CASSPGQGIPYEQYF
j_call: TRBJ2-7
v_call: TRBV5-1
d_call: TRBD1
clone_size: -

cdr3_nt: TGTGCCAGCAGCCAAGATCCAGGGGCCACTGAAGCTTTCTTT
cdr3_aa: CASSQDPGATEAFF
j_call: TRBJ1-1
v_call: TRBV5-5
d_call: -
clone_size: -

cdr3_nt: TGTGCCAGCAGTTTATTTTCAGGGGCCAAAAACATTCAGTACTTC
cdr3_aa: CASSLFSGAKNIQYF
j_call: TRBJ2-4
v_call: TRBV28
d_call: -
clone_size: -

cdr3_nt: TGTGCCAGCAGCGGGACTGACCAAGAGACCCAGTACTTC
cdr3_aa: CASSGTDQETQYF
j_call: TRBJ2-5
v_call: TRBV11-2
d_call: -
clone_size: -

cdr3_nt: TGTGCCAGCAGCTCCGGACTAGCGGGGTCTCGAGATACGCAGTATTTT
cdr3_aa: CASSSGLAGSRDTQYF
j_call: TRBJ2-3
v_call: TRBV7-2
d_call: TRBD2
clone_size: -

cdr3_nt: TGTGCCAGCAGCTTAGGGAAAGGGGATGGCTACACCTTC
cdr3_aa: CASSLGKGDGYTF
j_call: TRBJ1-2
v_call: TRBV7-3
d_call: -
clone_size: -

cdr3_nt: TGTGCCAGCAGCCACAGAGCGACAGGGAATACGCAGTATTTT
cdr3_aa: CASSHRATGNTQYF
j_call: TRBJ2-3
v_call: TRBV9
d_call: TRBD1
clone_size: -

cdr3_nt: TGTGCCAGCAGAGGACAGGGCCATCAGCCCCAGCATTTT
cdr3_aa: CASRGQGHQPQHF
j_call: TRBJ1-5
v_call: TRBV6-6
d_call: TRBD1
clone_size: -

cdr3_nt: TGTGCCAGCAGTGAAGCTTCAGGGGGGATTGGCTACACCTTC
cdr3_aa: CASSEASGGIGYTF
j_call: TRBJ1-2
v_call: TRBV6-1
d_call: TRBD1
clone_size: -

cdr3_nt: TGTGCCAGCACGGAAAGGACAAATTCTAATTCACCCCTCCACTTT
cdr3_aa: CASTERTNSNSPLHF
j_call: TRBJ1-6
v_call: TRBV6-1
d_call: -
clone_size: few

cdr3_nt: TGTGCCAGCAGCCCTCAGACACTCAGCACAGATACGCAGTATTTT
cdr3_aa: CASSPQTLSTDTQYF
j_call: TRBJ2-3
v_call: TRBV6-1
d_call: -
clone_size: -

cdr3_nt: TGTGCCAGCAGCTTAACAGGACTAGACTACGAGCAGTACTTC
cdr3_aa: CASSLTGLDYEQYF
j_call: TRBJ2-7
v_call: TRBV7-9
d_call: TRBD2
clone_size: -

cdr3_nt: TGCGCCAGCAGCCTCACCGGACAGGGGCCGACAGATACGCAGTATTTT
cdr3_aa: CASSLTGQGPTDTQYF
j_call: TRBJ2-3
v_call: TRBV5-1
d_call: TRBD1
clone_size: few

cdr3_nt: TGTGCCAGCAGCTTACTAGCGGGGACCTACAATGAGCAGTTCTTC
cdr3_aa: CASSLLAGTYNEQFF
j_call: TRBJ2-1
v_call: TRBV7-2
d_call: TRBD2
clone_size: -

cdr3_nt: TGTGCCAGCAGATCCCCGACAGGACAACACTCTGGAAACACCATATATTTT
cdr3_aa: CASRSPTGQHSGNTIYF
j_call: TRBJ1-3
v_call: TRBV28
d_call: -
clone_size: -

cdr3_nt: TGTGCCAGCGTCGACGACAGGGGGCTAAGAGAGACCCAGTACTTC
cdr3_aa: CASVDDRGLRETQYF
j_call: TRBJ2-5
v_call: TRBV7-9
d_call: TRBD1
clone_size: -

cdr3_nt: TGTGCCACCAGCAGAGACAGGGTCTCTGGGGCCAACGTCCTGACTTTC
cdr3_aa: CATSRDRVSGANVLTF
j_call: TRBJ2-6
v_call: TRBV15
d_call: -
clone_size: -

cdr3_nt: TGTGCCAGCAGCTTTAGCGTTGGATACACTGAAGCTTTCTTT
cdr3_aa: CASSFSVGYTEAFF
j_call: TRBJ1-1
v_call: TRBV5-5
d_call: -
clone_size: -

cdr3_nt: TGTGCCAGCAGAGGACTCGATATGTACCAAGAGACCCAGTACTTC
cdr3_aa: CASRGLDMYQETQYF
j_call: TRBJ2-5
v_call: TRBV6-5
d_call: -
clone_size: -

cdr3_nt: TGTGCCAGCAGCCAGACTTCCGGGGGGCTCAACACCGGGGAGCTGTTTTTT
cdr3_aa: CASSQTSGGLNTGELFF
j_call: TRBJ2-2
v_call: TRBV7-3
d_call: -
clone_size: -

cdr3_nt: TGTGCCTGGGCGGGGGAAGGGACAGATACGCAGTATTTT
cdr3_aa: CAWAGEGTDTQYF
j_call: TRBJ2-3
v_call: TRBV30
d_call: TRBD2
clone_size: -

cdr3_nt: TGTGCCAGCAGTTTAAGCCCCGGGGGGGGCTATGGCTACACCTTC
cdr3_aa: CASSLSPGGGYGYTF
j_call: TRBJ1-2
v_call: TRBV27
d_call: -
clone_size: few

cdr3_nt: TGTGCCAGCAGCATAGGACAGGGGTCCTCTGAAGCTTTCTTT
cdr3_aa: CASSIGQGSSEAFF
j_call: TRBJ1-1
v_call: TRBV2
d_call: TRBD1
clone_size: once

cdr3_nt: TGCGCCAGCAGCATGGTGGGTTTAAGGGAGGAGCAGTACTTC
cdr3_aa: CASSMVGLREEQYF
j_call: TRBJ2-7
v_call: TRBV5-1
d_call: -
clone_size: -

cdr3_nt: TGTGCCAGCAGTGATCTGAGATCCACCGGGGAGCTGTTTTTT
cdr3_aa: CASSDLRSTGELFF
j_call: TRBJ2-2
v_call: TRBV6-1
d_call: -
clone_size: once

cdr3_nt: TGTGCCAGCAGTGGCCGGGACAGGGTTTTCCCTGAAGCTTTCTTT
cdr3_aa: CASSGRDRVFPEAFF
j_call: TRBJ1-1
v_call: TRBV6-1
d_call: TRBD1
clone_size: -

cdr3_nt: TGTGCCAGCAGTAGCTTAGAGCAGTTCTTC
cdr3_aa: CASSSLEQFF
j_call: TRBJ2-1
v_call: TRBV2
d_call: -
clone_size: few

cdr3_nt: TGTGCCAGTAGTATGGGGACAAACACTGAAGCTTTCTTT
cdr3_aa: CASSMGTNTEAFF
j_call: TRBJ1-1
v_call: TRBV19
d_call: -
clone_size: -

cdr3_nt: TGTGCCAGCAGTGAAGACAGGATCTCTGGGGCCAACGTCCTGACTTTC
cdr3_aa: CASSEDRISGANVLTF
j_call: TRBJ2-6
v_call: TRBV6-1
d_call: -
clone_size: once

cdr3_nt: TGTGCCAGCAGGAACGAACAGGGGTTAAAAGCTTTCTTT
cdr3_aa: CASRNEQGLKAFF
j_call: TRBJ1-1
v_call: TRBV6-5
d_call: TRBD1
clone_size: -

cdr3_nt: TGCGCCAGCAGCCAAGAAAGTCAGGGGAGGGCTGAAGCTTTCTTT
cdr3_aa: CASSQESQGRAEAFF
j_call: TRBJ1-1
v_call: TRBV4-1
d_call: -
clone_size: -

cdr3_nt: TGTGCCAGCAGCCGTAAACTAGCGGGGTACACAGATACGCAGTATTTT
cdr3_aa: CASSRKLAGYTDTQYF
j_call: TRBJ2-3
v_call: TRBV4-2
d_call: TRBD2
clone_size: -

cdr3_nt: TGTGCCAGCAGCTTAGAAAGGACAGGGTTATATAATTCACCCCTCCACTTT
cdr3_aa: CASSLERTGLYNSPLHF
j_call: TRBJ1-6
v_call: TRBV7-2
d_call: TRBD1
clone_size: -

cdr3_nt: TGTGCCAGCACATCTGGGGGGGCCGATGGCGGGGAGCTGTTTTTT
cdr3_aa: CASTSGGADGGELFF
j_call: TRBJ2-2
v_call: TRBV6-1
d_call: -
clone_size: -

cdr3_nt: TGTGCCAGTAGTCTTGACCTTGCCGGGACAGGGGGTTTTGGGGCCAACGTCCTGACTTTC
cdr3_aa: CASSLDLAGTGGFGANVLTF
j_call: TRBJ2-6
v_call: TRBV19
d_call: TRBD1
clone_size: -

cdr3_nt: TGTGCCAGCAGCTTATCGGGAAGCACAGATACGCAGTATTTT
cdr3_aa: CASSLSGSTDTQYF
j_call: TRBJ2-3
v_call: TRBV7-2
d_call: -
clone_size: -

cdr3_nt: TGTGCCAGCAGCTTGGGGGGGGACAGGCAGAAGGGCTACACCTTC
cdr3_aa: CASSLGGDRQKGYTF
j_call: TRBJ1-2
v_call: TRBV5-4
d_call: TRBD1
clone_size: -

cdr3_nt: TGTGCTAGTGGTTTGCGGCGGGGGGACACCTACAATGAGCAGTTCTTC
cdr3_aa: CASGLRRGDTYNEQFF
j_call: TRBJ2-1
v_call: TRBV12-5
d_call: TRBD2
clone_size: -

cdr3_nt: TGTGCCACCCGGGGAAACACTGAAGCTTTCTTT
cdr3_aa: CATRGNTEAFF
j_call: TRBJ1-1
v_call: TRBV15
d_call: -
clone_size: few

cdr3_nt: TGTGCCAGCAGTCCCCCGGGGGGCGGGGGAGATACGCAGTATTTT
cdr3_aa: CASSPPGGGGDTQYF
j_call: TRBJ2-3
v_call: TRBV6-6
d_call: -
clone_size: -

cdr3_nt: TGTGCCAGCAGCGCAACCGGGATGAATAATTCACCCCTCCACTTT
cdr3_aa: CASSATGMNNSPLHF
j_call: TRBJ1-6
v_call: TRBV9
d_call: -
clone_size: once

cdr3_nt: TGTGCCAGCAGCCCTACGGACAGGGGGCCCCAAGAAGCTTTCTTT
cdr3_aa: CASSPTDRGPQEAFF
j_call: TRBJ1-1
v_call: TRBV6-6
d_call: TRBD1
clone_size: -

cdr3_nt: TGCGCCACCGGGACAGGGGAGAACACCGGGGAGCTGTTTTTT
cdr3_aa: CATGTGENTGELFF
j_call: TRBJ2-2
v_call: TRBV5-1
d_call: TRBD1
clone_size: -

cdr3_nt: TGTGCCAGTAGTATCAACGTCTACAGCTATGGCTACACCTTC
cdr3_aa: CASSINVYSYGYTF
j_call: TRBJ1-2
v_call: TRBV19
d_call: -
clone_size: -

cdr3_nt: TGTTCCAGCCGAGGTTATTCCTACGAGCAGTACTTC
cdr3_aa: CSSRGYSYEQYF
j_call: TRBJ2-7
v_call: TRBV7-9
d_call: -
clone_size: once